The sequence of this T cell receptor beta chain was determined in a study of OX40 agonist ivuxolimab in advanced cancers. Background on the study: Ivuxolimab, which patients received intravenously every 2 weeks, was dosed at 0.01 to 10 mg/kg. Partial responses were achieved by three patients: one hepatocellular carcinoma, two cutaneous melanoma.

The assay was immunoSEQ multiplex PCR, and TCRdb's table has in-frame clones only and misses some. This sample yields 70,000 or so clones, of which 80% are seen a single time; 1.2% belongs to the top ten. This clone was counted a few times. Its antigen remains unidentified. Study observations and caveats: Some nonresponders also had low normalized T-cell clonal expansion.

This CDR3 comprises 13 residues. Per germline, CDR1 MGHRA and CDR2 YSYEKL. With 4 bases removed from V and 6 bases from J, the gap between germline ends came to 12 bases. The material sequenced was CD4+ or CD8+ T cells sorted from blood, taken in a trial of the OX40 agonist ivuxolimab. This receptor was obtained from an adult with an advanced solid tumor such as melanoma, head and neck, liver or kidney cancer. The chain carries TRBV4-1 and TRBJ1-2; D is undetermined. DNA of the CDR3: TGCGCCAGCAGCCTCCGAAAACGAGATGGCTACACCTTC. Its protein is CASSLRKRDGYTF.